Below, 14 T cell receptor beta chains from the same sample are listed, as sequenced in a study of cytomegalovirus exposure and HLA in healthy donors. The PCR employed 60 Vbeta primers together with 13 Jbeta primers. TCRdb's table, derived via immunoSEQ multiplex PCR, lists solely in-frame clones and lacks some. The sample yields roughly 100,000 clones, 65% to 80% seen once. The sample comprised PBMCs. These receptors all come from a woman between 18 and 29 years old in good health and CMV-seropositive.

This chain uses TRBV18 with TRBJ2-7; 9 positions match TRBD1. CDR3 length: 15 amino acids. Unmatched junction bases numbered 10, after V lost 5 bases and J lost 5 bases. Germline V gene data show CDR1 as KGHSH and CDR2 as LQKENI. The CDR3 DNA follows: TGTGCCAGCTCAGGGTTGGGACAGGGTGAGGACGAGCAGTACTTC. Protein sequence: CASSGLGQGEDEQYF.

CDR3: CASSLVGVRSSTDTQYF. CDR3 coding DNA: TGCGCCAGCAGCTTGGTGGGAGTTAGGTCCTCCACAGATACGCAGTATTTT. This chain uses TRBV5-1 with TRBJ2-3; TRBD2 is a possible D gene (5 bases). V shed 0 bases and J shed 2 bases, with 16 bases lying between them. Germline-derived CDR1 and CDR2 are SGHRS and YFSETQ. The CDR3 has 17 residues.

The rearrangement links TRBV25-1 to TRBJ1-6; 9 nucleotides align to TRBD1. Germline V gene data show CDR1 as MGHDK and CDR2 as SYGVNS. V lost 4 bases to trimming and J lost 8 bases; unmatched junction nucleotides: 9. This CDR3 region has 16 residues. The CDR3 sequence is CASSVHWDRADSPLHF. The CDR3 DNA reads as TGTGCCAGCAGTGTCCATTGGGACAGGGCGGATTCACCCCTCCACTTT.

The chain employs TRBV6-6 and TRBJ2-4; D perhaps matches TRBD2 (5 bases). V lost 2 bases and J 4 bases, leaving 9 bases between the germline ends. The germline V gene has CDR1 MNHNY and CDR2 SVGAGI (reference sequence). The CDR3 contains 14 residues. The CDR3 DNA follows: TGTGCCAGCAGTTACGGGAGCGGTAAAAACATTCAGTACTTC. Protein product: CASSYGSGKNIQYF.

The chain links TRBV5-1 to TRBJ2-1; 11 nucleotides match TRBD2. With 4 bases clipped from V and 7 bases from J, the junction kept 7 bases outside the gene matches. The CDR3 spans 15 residues. CDR1 is SGHRS, CDR2 YFSETQ, per germline. In DNA form, the CDR3 reads TGCGCCAGCAGCAAGACTAGCGGGAATTTAAATGAGCAGTTCTTC. Translating it yields CASSKTSGNLNEQFF.

The chain links TRBV27 to TRBJ2-7, with TRBD1 matching over 8 bases. Germline assignment: CDR1 MNHEY and CDR2 SMNVEV (reference sequence). The junction had 4 bases not matched to a gene; V was cut back by 2 bases and J by 1 base. This CDR3 contains 15 residues. CDR3 in DNA: TGTGCCAGCAGTTTAACTAGGACAGGGTCCTACGAGCAGTACTTC. Its protein is CASSLTRTGSYEQYF.

The chain uses TRBV5-1 and TRBJ1-1; 10 nucleotides line up with TRBD1. CDR1 SGHRS and CDR2 YFSETQ come from the germline V gene. The CDR3 sequence is 16 residues long. Trimming at V came to 1 base and at J to 0 bases, leaving 3 bases not matched to a gene. The CDR3 DNA sequence: TGCGCCAGCAGCTTGAGGACAGGGGGAATGAACACTGAAGCTTTCTTT. Translation: CASSLRTGGMNTEAFF.

The CDR3 DNA sequence: TGTGCCAGCAGTTCCTCCCAAACAGCCCAAGAGACCCAGTACTTC. It encodes CASSSSQTAQETQYF. This chain connects TRBV28 to TRBJ2-5; D is ambiguous. Germline CDR1 reads MDHEN; CDR2 reads SYDVKM. There are 15 residues in the CDR3. V lost 4 bases to trimming and J lost 1 base, with 13 bases between them.

This clone was detected only a few times. V usage is TRBV6-1 and J usage is TRBJ1-2, with no clear D. The CDR3 consists of 15 residues. The V end was cut by 4 bases, the J end by 0 bases, with 12 bases between. Germline CDR1 is MNHNS and CDR2 is SASEGT. The CDR3 loop is CASSVVFGANYGYTF. In nucleotides, the CDR3 is TGTGCCAGCAGTGTCGTTTTCGGAGCTAACTATGGCTACACCTTC.

The V call is TRBV2, the J call TRBJ1-6; D remains ambiguous. The CDR3 is made up of 12 amino acids. V was trimmed by 5 bases and J by 13 bases, leaving 12 bases between them. The germline V gene has CDR1 SNHLY and CDR2 FYNNEI. The CDR3, as DNA: TGTGCCAGCAGTCTCGGCGGAGGGCCCCTCCACTTT. Amino acid sequence: CASSLGGGPLHF.

The chain uses TRBV6-5 and TRBJ1-6, with D perhaps TRBD1 (6 bases). The germline gives CDR1 MNHEY, CDR2 SVGAGI. The CDR3 is 15 residues long. Trimming removed 6 bases from V and 6 bases from J, with 15 bases in between. This CDR3 is CASRVLTGSNSPLHF. For the CDR3, the DNA is TGTGCCAGCAGAGTCCTCACAGGGTCTAATTCACCCCTCCACTTT.

This clone was seen a handful of times. The V gene is TRBV5-6, the J gene TRBJ1-1, with D possibly being TRBD1 (6 bases). Germline values: CDR1 SGHDT, CDR2 YYEEEE. The germline V and J ends were trimmed by 3 bases and 4 bases, with 13 bases remaining between them. This CDR3 spans 14 amino acids. CDR3 DNA: TGTGCCAGCAGCTCCCTCCAGGGGTTCACTGAAGCTTTCTTT. Amino acids: CASSSLQGFTEAFF. The entire variable domain, with the rest obtained from reference TRBV5-6 and TRBJ1-1, is as follows: DAGVTQSPTHLIKTRGQQVTLRCSPKSGHDTVSWYQQALGQGPQFIFQYYEEEERQRGNFPDRFSGHQFPNYSSELNVNALLLGDSALYLCASSSLQGFTEAFFGQGTRLTVV.

This chain connects TRBV6-5 to TRBJ2-3, with 7 positions matching TRBD2. Germline V gene data show CDR1 as MNHEY and CDR2 as SVGAGI. Trimming at V came to 0 bases and at J to 3 bases, leaving 6 bases not matched to a gene. The CDR3 sequence is 16 residues long. The CDR3 coding sequence is TGTGCCAGCAGTTACTCGGGAGCGGGGTTGACAGATACGCAGTATTTT. Amino acid sequence: CASSYSGAGLTDTQYF.

The chain couples TRBV9 to TRBJ2-1; 8 bases map to TRBD1. The germline gives CDR1 SGDLS, CDR2 YYNGEE. After removal of 3 bases from V and 0 bases from J, the junction contained 5 bases not matched to a gene. This CDR3 contains 16 residues. The CDR3 region is CASSDRTGSSYNEQFF. The CDR3 DNA follows: TGTGCCAGCAGCGACCGGACAGGGAGCTCCTACAATGAGCAGTTCTTC.